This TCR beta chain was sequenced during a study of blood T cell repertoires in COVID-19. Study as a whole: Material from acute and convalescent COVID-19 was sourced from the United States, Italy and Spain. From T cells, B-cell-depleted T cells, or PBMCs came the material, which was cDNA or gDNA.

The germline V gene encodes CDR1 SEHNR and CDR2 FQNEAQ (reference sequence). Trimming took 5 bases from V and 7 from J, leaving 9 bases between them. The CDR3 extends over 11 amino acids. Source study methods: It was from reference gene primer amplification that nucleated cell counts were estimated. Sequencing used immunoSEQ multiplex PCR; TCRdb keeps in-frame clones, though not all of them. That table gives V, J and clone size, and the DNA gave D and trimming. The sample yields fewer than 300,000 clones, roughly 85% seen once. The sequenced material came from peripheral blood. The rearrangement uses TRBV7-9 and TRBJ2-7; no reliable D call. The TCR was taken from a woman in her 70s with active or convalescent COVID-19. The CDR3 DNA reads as TGTGCCAGCAGCCCCCGAGAGGAGCAGTACTTC. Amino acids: CASSPREEQYF.